This paragraph covers one T cell receptor beta chain sequence. Its target is not known. The germline gives CDR1 GTSNPN, CDR2 SVGIG (reference sequence). V lost 3 bases and J lost 2, with 10 bases in between. The CDR3 loop spans 13 amino acids. The sample originates from a study of CD8 T cells in Susac syndrome. Broader study findings: Clonal expansion did not appear in Susac syndrome CD4+ T cell repertoires. That the number of individuals in its TCR sequencing and HLA analysis was relatively small was acknowledged by the study.

TCR beta sequences were obtained from blood CD8+ and CD4+ T cells. With random hexamers, about 0.45 to 1 ug RNA was reverse transcribed. TCR beta CDR3 was amplified by immunoSEQ covering 54 Vbeta and 13 Jbeta. TCRdb reprocessed the immunoSEQ multiplex PCR reads with MiXCR, giving one entry per CDR3 protein. The table lists tens of thousands of distinct CDR3 sequences, over 90% of them singletons. Material: CD4+ T cells from PBMCs. The rearrangement links TRBV30 to TRBJ1-1; D is ambiguous. The origin of this receptor is a human donor with Susac syndrome. CDR3 sequence (DNA): TGTGCCTGGAGGGCCCAGGCAAACACTGAAGCTTTCTTT. This translates into CAWRAQANTEAFF.